These 8 T cell receptor beta chains originate from one sample sequenced in a study of human T cells and chemical hapten exposure. TCRdb analysed the RACE reads with MiXCR anew, one entry per CDR3 protein. Seen here are approximately 110,000 distinct CDR3 sequences, roughly a tenth observed once, and the top ten hold about 3%. The time point here: patch test 2, 6 weeks after DPC sensitization. Sample treatment: therapeutic diphenylcyclopropenone sensitization with weekly scalp DPC. Sequencing was performed on whole blood, taken in connection with sensitization to the hapten diphenylcyclopropenone (DPC). These TCRs come from a woman in her 40s with alopecia areata. Some clones in this sample may be carry-over from other donors' samples.

This clonotype was counted many times. The rearrangement joins TRBV29-1 to TRBJ1-1; 8 nucleotides line up with TRBD1. The CDR3 contains 13 residues. The V segment lost 3 bases and the J segment 4 bases; nucleotides outside the gene matches: 4. CDR1 and CDR2 (germline): SQVTM, ANQGSEA. For the CDR3, the DNA is TGCAGCGTTGACAGGGGGCTGAGCACTGAAGCTTTCTTT. It is translated as CSVDRGLSTEAFF.

This clonotype was observed a few times. This chain joins TRBV9 and TRBJ2-7, with a possible D match to TRBD2 (6 bases). Trimming shortened V by 3 bases and J by 6 bases, and 10 bases separated the two germline ends. The CDR3 has 12 residues. Per germline, CDR1 SGDLS and CDR2 YYNGEE. CDR3 region: CASSGAGGEQYF. The CDR3 bases are TGTGCCAGCAGCGGGGCCGGGGGCGAGCAGTACTTC. The full variable domain, in which reference TRBV9 and TRBJ2-7 provide the parts outside the CDR3, is DSGVTQTPKHLITATGQRVTLRCSPRSGDLSVYWYQQSLDQGLQFLIQYYNGEERAKGNILERFSAQQFPDLHSELNLSSLELGDSALYFCASSGAGGEQYFGPGTRLTVT.

This clonotype was recorded at least ten times. V is TRBV7-6 and J is TRBJ1-6; D may be TRBD1 (6 bases). Germline loops: CDR1 SGHVS, CDR2 FNYEAQ. The CDR3 extends over 17 amino acids. V dropped 5 bases and J dropped 7 bases, with 21 bases sitting between them. CDR3 in amino acids: CASSPAGGLRVNSPLHF. In nucleotides, the CDR3 is TGTGCCAGCAGCCCGGCGGGGGGCTTAAGGGTCAATTCACCCCTCCACTTT. Drawing the rest from reference TRBV7-6 and TRBJ1-6, the complete variable domain is GAGVSQSPRYKVTKRGQDVALRCDPISGHVSLYWYRQALGQGPEFLTYFNYEAQQDKSGLPNDRFSAERPEGSISTLTIQRTEQRDSAMYRCASSPAGGLRVNSPLHFGNGTRLTVT.

This sequence joins TRBV18 and TRBJ2-1, with D possibly being TRBD1 (7 bases). Germline CDR1 and CDR2: KGHSH and LQKENI. The CDR3 is made up of 16 amino acids. Trimming cost V 3 bases and J 0 bases, with 12 bases left between them. CDR3 in DNA: TGTGCCAGCTCACCCTCAGGGGGGTCCTCCTACAATGAGCAGTTCTTC. Amino acid sequence: CASSPSGGSSYNEQFF.

This clonotype has a handful of counts. This chain uses TRBV21-1 with TRBJ1-2; the DNA was not compared with TRBD1, the D call given in the table. TRBV21-1 is described as a pseudogene. The CDR3 covers 13 residues. CDR3: CASSKAGQHGYTF. The CDR3 nucleotides read TGTGCCAGCAGCAAGGCGGGACAGCATGGCTACACCTTC.

The chain couples TRBV29-1 to TRBJ1-1; D not certain. Per the germline V gene, CDR1 is SQVTM and CDR2 is ANQGSEA. V was clipped by 7 bases and J by 0 bases, with 9 bases between them. This CDR3 spans 12 amino acids. CDR3 sequence: CSAEELNTEAFF. The CDR3 DNA is TGCAGCGCCGAGGAACTGAACACTGAAGCTTTCTTT.

This clonotype was picked up a small number of times. The CDR3 nucleotides are TGTGCCAGCAGTTACTACCAGACAGGGGAGGGCGGCTACACCTTC. Translated: CASSYYQTGEGGYTF. This rearrangement joins TRBV6-5 to TRBJ1-2, with 8 nucleotides matching TRBD1. Trimming removed 1 base from V and 8 bases from J; junction bases left unmatched: 9. The CDR3 is 15 amino acids. The V gene's germline CDR1 is MNHEY and CDR2 SVGAGI.

This clonotype was counted many times. This chain connects TRBV20-1 to TRBJ1-1; D unclear. Germline CDR1 reads DFQATT; CDR2 reads SNEGSKA (reference sequence). This CDR3 region has 13 residues. Between the trimmed V and J ends, which lost 0 bases and 2 bases, there was a span of 7 bases. Here the CDR3 reads CSARDRGNTEAFF. CDR3 coding DNA: TGCAGTGCTAGAGATCGAGGTAACACTGAAGCTTTCTTT.